Listed here are 17 T cell receptor beta chains from one sample, sequenced in a study of T cells in localized non-small cell lung cancer. The assay was immunoSEQ multiplex PCR, and TCRdb's table has in-frame clones only and misses some. This sample yields 35,000 to 45,000 clones, of which roughly 87% are seen a single time; 15% to 20% belongs to the top ten. The material sequenced was peripheral blood, taken before any cancer treatment. These receptors originate from a male donor older than 55 with stage III squamous cell lung carcinoma.

The chain employs TRBV6-6 and TRBJ2-3; 9 bases are a match to TRBD1. The germline V gene has CDR1 MNHNY and CDR2 SVGAGI (reference sequence). Trimming at V came to 5 bases and at J to 1 base, leaving 4 bases not matched to a gene. This CDR3 is built from 15 residues. CDR3 DNA sequence: TGTGCCAGCAGTGACTGGACAGGGGGCACAGATACGCAGTATTTT. Encoded protein: CASSDWTGGTDTQYF.

DNA of the CDR3: TGTGCCAGTAGTTGGCGGCCCGTGAACACTGAAGCTTTCTTT. Protein sequence: CASSWRPVNTEAFF. This chain connects TRBV19 to TRBJ1-1; D uncertain. The CDR3 runs to 14 residues. V was shortened by 5 bases and J by 0 bases, with 10 bases between the two germline ends. Looked up from germline, CDR1 is LNHDA and CDR2 is SQIVND (reference sequence).

The chain couples TRBV5-6 to TRBJ2-1, with TRBD2 identical over 12 bases. The V and J ends lost 0 bases and 8 bases, in that order; junction bases with no gene match: 3. The germline gives CDR1 SGHDT, CDR2 YYEEEE. The CDR3 runs to 15 residues. CDR3 protein: CASSLGLAGVHEQFF. The CDR3 DNA is TGTGCCAGCAGCTTGGGACTAGCGGGAGTCCATGAGCAGTTCTTC.

The chain uses TRBV5-6 and TRBJ1-4, with TRBD1 matching over 7 bases. V lost 6 bases and J lost 6; bases outside the gene matches: 8. In germline, CDR1 is SGHDT, CDR2 YYEEEE. This CDR3 is built from 14 residues. The DNA of the CDR3 is TGTGCCAGCACCTATCTAGACAGGGATGAAAAACTGTTTTTT. This sequence encodes CASTYLDRDEKLFF.

The chain is built from TRBV29-1 and TRBJ2-7; a possible D gene is TRBD2 (6 bases). The CDR3 has 14 residues. The V and J ends lost 4 bases and 0 bases respectively, with 13 bases between them. The V gene's germline CDR1 is SQVTM and CDR2 ANQGSEA. CDR3 in amino acids: CSVGVGGSSYEQYF. CDR3 DNA sequence: TGCAGCGTTGGAGTGGGAGGAAGCTCCTACGAGCAGTACTTC.

V is TRBV11-2 and J is TRBJ2-7, with 8 bases identical to TRBD2. Germline V gives CDR1 SGHAT, CDR2 FQNNGV. This CDR3 is built from 15 residues. V was clipped by 0 bases and J by 2 bases; unmatched bases: 3. In DNA, the CDR3 is TGTGCCAGCAGCTTAGATAGCGGGACTACCTACGAGCAGTACTTC. Amino acids: CASSLDSGTTYEQYF.

This sequence joins TRBV2 and TRBJ1-6; possibly TRBD1 for D (6 bases). V lost 3 bases and J lost 7, with 13 bases in between. The V gene's germline CDR1 is SNHLY and CDR2 FYNNEI. This CDR3 spans 15 amino acids. In DNA form, the CDR3 reads TGTGCCAGCAGTGAGGAACAGGGAATGAATTCACCCCTCCACTTT. Its protein product is CASSEEQGMNSPLHF.

The chain carries TRBV2 and TRBJ1-4; TRBD1 matches 9 bases. CDR1 and CDR2 from the germline V gene are SNHLY and FYNNEI. Trimming cost V 4 bases and J 6 bases; bases outside gene matches: 3. The CDR3 sequence is 14 residues long. DNA for the CDR3: TGTGCCAGCAGTGGACAGGGGGGGGATGAAAAACTGTTTTTT. It codes for CASSGQGGDEKLFF.

V is TRBV5-6 and J is TRBJ2-7; D is unresolved. This CDR3 contains 14 residues. CDR1 is SGHDT, CDR2 YYEEEE, per germline. V was trimmed by 1 base and J by 5 bases, leaving 13 bases between them. CDR3 coding DNA: TGTGCCAGCAGCTTGTATGGAAGAGGCGACGAGCAGTACTTC. Protein: CASSLYGRGDEQYF.

This chain uses TRBV27 with TRBJ1-2, with D tentatively TRBD1 (5 bases). Looked up from germline, CDR1 is MNHEY and CDR2 is SMNVEV (reference sequence). Between the trimmed V and J ends, which lost 6 bases and 1 base, there was a span of 12 bases. The CDR3 is 14 amino acids. This chain's CDR3 is CASSRDPFNYGYTF. Written as DNA, the CDR3 is TGTGCCAGCAGCCGGGACCCATTTAACTATGGCTACACCTTC.

This clone was counted a few times. The chain combines TRBV10-3 with TRBJ2-7, with a weak D call TRBD1 (6 bases). CDR3 size: 15 residues. Germline CDR1 ENHRY, CDR2 SYGVKD. The V and J ends lost 6 bases and 2 bases respectively, with 17 bases between them. This chain's CDR3 is CAIREQGEGTYEQYF. The CDR3 DNA reads as TGTGCCATCAGGGAACAGGGAGAGGGTACCTACGAGCAGTACTTC.

A few counts support this clone. The chain combines TRBV29-1 with TRBJ2-7; the match to TRBD1 covers 7 bases. With 6 bases clipped from V and 2 bases from J, the junction kept 4 bases outside the gene matches. The CDR3 runs 12 residues. Germline assignment: CDR1 SQVTM and CDR2 ANQGSEA. CDR3 sequence: CSVVGQTYEQYF. CDR3 DNA sequence: TGCAGCGTGGTGGGACAGACCTACGAGCAGTACTTC.

This chain connects TRBV7-6 to TRBJ2-5; maybe TRBD2 (5 bases). Germline CDR1 reads SGHVS; CDR2 reads FNYEAQ. The V end was cut by 2 bases, the J end by 7 bases, with 14 bases between. The CDR3 is 14 amino acids. CDR3 DNA: TGTGCCAGCAGCTTAACCGCCCAGGAGGCGACCCAGTACTTC. Amino acids: CASSLTAQEATQYF.

V gene TRBV4-1 combines with J gene TRBJ2-7; possibly TRBD2 for D (6 bases). The CDR3 is 18 amino acids. V gave up 4 bases and J gave up 0 bases, with 22 bases separating them. Germline V CDR1 and CDR2: MGHRA, YSYEKL. In nucleotides, the CDR3 is TGCGCCAGCAGCCTAAAAGCTCCGAGGGACTCAAGCTCCTACGAGCAGTACTTC. Amino acids: CASSLKAPRDSSSYEQYF.

The chain couples TRBV10-2 to TRBJ1-1, with D possibly matching TRBD1 (5 bases). Trimming stripped 6 bases from V and 6 bases from J, with 17 bases between. Germline CDR1 WSHSY, CDR2 SAAADI. The length of the CDR3 is 14 residues. This chain's CDR3 is CASSWDGREPEAFF. The CDR3 coding sequence is TGCGCCAGCAGCTGGGACGGAAGGGAGCCTGAAGCTTTCTTT.

CDR3 loop: CASSDLGGSTQPQHF. CDR3 sequence (DNA): TGTGCCAGCAGTGATCTGGGGGGCTCCACTCAGCCCCAGCATTTT. This chain joins TRBV6-1 and TRBJ1-5, with D maybe TRBD1 (6 bases). The CDR3 has 15 residues. Trimming stripped 3 bases from V and 6 bases from J, with 15 bases between. Germline V gene sequence: CDR1 MNHNS, CDR2 SASEGT.

The chain has TRBV7-8 and TRBJ2-2; 8 nucleotides agree with TRBD2. Germline V CDR1 and CDR2: SGHVS, FQNEAQ. The CDR3 spans 17 residues. V lost 5 bases to trimming and J lost 2 bases; unmatched junction nucleotides: 10. CDR3 DNA: TGTGCCAGCAGCCGGACCGCAGCGGGAGTTAACACCGGGGAGCTGTTTTTT. This encodes CASSRTAAGVNTGELFF.